A single sample gave rise to the 20 T cell receptor beta chains below, sequenced in a study of regulatory T cells in long-lasting Graves disease. Time point given: newly diagnosed GD, antithyroid drugs for less than 3 months. The TCR library was made from RNA extracted from PBMCs. HTBI primers from iRepertoire and Arm-PCR of CDR3 regions yielded the TCR beta libraries. TCRdb passed the multiplex PCR reads through MiXCR, listing each CDR3 protein once. The data hold fewer than 650,000 distinct CDR3 sequences, with 16% observed a single time. This sample also appeared in a second study, on T cells in Graves' hyperthyroidism and ophthalmopathy.

Sample: peripheral blood mononuclear cells (PBMCs), taken at new diagnosis, from a patient treated with antithyroid drugs. Source of these receptors: a woman in her 30s with Graves disease.

The V and J genes are TRBV27 and TRBJ1-6; 7 bases are shared with TRBD1. V was clipped by 5 bases and J by 15 bases; unmatched bases: 10. Germline lookup yields CDR1 MNHEY and CDR2 SMNVEV (reference sequence). This CDR3 contains 13 residues. Written as DNA, the CDR3 is TGTGCCAGCAGTCTCCGACAGGGAGGTGACCTCCACTTT. Its translation: CASSLRQGGDLHF.

Ten or more counts support this clonotype. The gene calls are TRBV27 and TRBJ1-1; 7 bases match TRBD1. V was clipped by 8 bases and J by 8 bases; unmatched bases: 11. Per germline, CDR1 MNHEY and CDR2 SMNVEV (reference sequence). CDR3 size: 13 residues. The CDR3 bases are TGTGCCAGCCGACAGGGTATTCTTCGAGAAGCTTTCTTT. This gives the protein CASRQGILREAFF.

This clonotype was detected many times. The V call is TRBV27, the J call TRBJ2-5; 7 bases map to TRBD2. V lost 2 bases to trimming and J lost 5 bases; unmatched junction nucleotides: 5. Germline V CDR1 and CDR2: MNHEY, SMNVEV (reference sequence). CDR3 length: 14 amino acids. The CDR3 loop is CASSLMGGRETQYF. In DNA form, the CDR3 reads TGTGCCAGCAGTTTAATGGGAGGGCGTGAGACCCAGTACTTC.

The table lists this clonotype with a few counts. CDR3 in DNA: TGTGCCAGTGGGACAGGAACTAGCACAGATACGCAGTATTTT. Its protein product is CASGTGTSTDTQYF. V gene TRBV19 combines with J gene TRBJ2-3; 8 bases agree with TRBD1. CDR3 length: 14 residues. V dropped 8 bases and J dropped 0; count of bases not matched to a gene: 4. In germline, CDR1 is LNHDA, CDR2 SQIVND (reference sequence).

The rearrangement links TRBV7-2 to TRBJ2-4, with TRBD2 matching 11 bases. Trimming at V came to 1 base and at J to 0 bases, leaving 8 bases not matched to a gene. Per the germline V gene, CDR1 is SGHTA and CDR2 is FQGNSA. The CDR3 contains 19 residues. DNA for the CDR3: TGTGCCAGCAGCTTAGGGCTAGCGGGAGGACGGCTAGCCAAAAACATTCAGTACTTC. Protein sequence: CASSLGLAGGRLAKNIQYF.

This clonotype was recorded many times. The chain carries TRBV12-3 or TRBV12-4 and TRBJ1-1; no firm D call. Trimming took 3 bases from V and 5 from J, leaving 7 bases between them. This CDR3 region has 12 residues. The chain's CDR3 is CASSFVGTEAFF. The CDR3 DNA follows: TGTGCCAGCAGTTTCGTTGGAACTGAAGCTTTCTTT.

This clonotype was observed at least ten times. A junction boundary mismatches the germline segment, possibly from a read error. The chain joins TRBV12-3 or TRBV12-4 to TRBJ2-7; 9 bases align to TRBD1. CDR3 length: 20 amino acids. CDR3 nucleotides: TGTGCCAGCAGTTTGGTCCCAACTATCAGGAACAGGGGGCTCTCCCACGAGCAGTACTTC. This translates into CASSLVPTIRNRGLSHEQYF.

The sample holds many counts of this clonotype. V and J are TRBV18 and TRBJ1-4; 9 positions match TRBD1. The CDR3 consists of 15 residues. Germline V lookup: CDR1 KGHSH, CDR2 LQKENI. After removal of 5 bases from V and 6 bases from J, the junction contained 7 bases not matched to a gene. CDR3 DNA: TGTGCCAGCTCATCTAGGACAGGGGCGGATGAAAAACTGTTTTTT. This sequence encodes CASSSRTGADEKLFF. The variable domain in full, with the rest retrieved from reference TRBV18 and TRBJ1-4, is NAGVMQNPRHLVRRRGQEARLRCSPMKGHSHVYWYRQLPEEGLKFMVYLQKENIIDESGMPKERFSAEFPKEGPSILRIQQVVRGDSAAYFCASSSRTGADEKLFFGSGTQLSVL.

V usage is TRBV2 and J usage is TRBJ2-3; D possibly corresponds to TRBD2 (5 bases). V was pared by 6 bases and J by 1 base, with 17 bases between. This CDR3 is built from 16 residues. In germline, CDR1 is SNHLY, CDR2 FYNNEI. Written as DNA, the CDR3 is TGTGCCAGCAGCGACGGACTGTGGCGGGGCACAGATACGCAGTATTTT. This sequence encodes CASSDGLWRGTDTQYF.

The chain couples TRBV5-6 to TRBJ2-7, with TRBD2 identical over 9 bases. Germline lookup yields CDR1 SGHDT and CDR2 YYEEEE. The CDR3 is 15 amino acids. The ends lost 1 base at V and 0 bases at J; junction bases unmatched: 2. The chain's CDR3 is CASSLLAGNSYEQYF. The DNA of the CDR3 is TGTGCCAGCAGCTTGCTAGCGGGGAACTCCTACGAGCAGTACTTC.

The chain is built from TRBV28 and TRBJ1-5; a possible D gene is TRBD1 (6 bases). This CDR3 contains 15 residues. Germline V gene data show CDR1 as MDHEN and CDR2 as SYDVKM. The V and J ends lost 6 bases and 4 bases respectively, with 16 bases between them. The CDR3 nucleotides read TGTGCCAGCAGGTTGACAGGACAGAAGAATCAGCCCCAGCATTTT. Residues: CASRLTGQKNQPQHF.

DNA of the CDR3: TGTGCCAGCAGTGACTTAATACGGGATAGCAATCAGCCCCAGCATTTT. Protein sequence: CASSDLIRDSNQPQHF. V gene TRBV2 combines with J gene TRBJ1-5; D gene uncertain. Germline V gene sequence: CDR1 SNHLY, CDR2 FYNNEI. CDR3 size: 16 residues. Trimming pared 3 bases from V and 0 bases from J, leaving 12 bases between.

The chain couples TRBV19 to TRBJ2-7; perhaps TRBD1 as D (6 bases). V gave up 10 bases and J gave up 5 bases, with 18 bases separating them. The CDR3 runs 13 residues. Looked up from germline, CDR1 is LNHDA and CDR2 is SQIVND (reference sequence). CDR3 amino acids: CATRQGTVNEQYF. The CDR3, as DNA: TGTGCCACCCGCCAGGGGACCGTCAACGAGCAGTACTTC.

The chain combines TRBV18 with TRBJ2-6; 9 positions agree with TRBD1. The CDR3 consists of 18 residues. Trimming at V came to 5 bases and at J to 1 base, leaving 9 bases not matched to a gene. CDR1 KGHSH and CDR2 LQKENI come from the germline V gene. CDR3 loop: CASSEPGQGTSGANVLTF. CDR3 coding DNA: TGTGCCAGCTCAGAACCGGGACAGGGAACTTCTGGGGCCAACGTCCTGACTTTC.

V usage is TRBV19 and J usage is TRBJ2-5; 13 nucleotides line up with TRBD2. J gave up 5 bases and V 5 bases, and 11 bases lay outside the gene matches. CDR1 and CDR2 from the germline V gene are LNHDA and SQIVND (reference sequence). The CDR3 contains 17 residues. The DNA for the CDR3 is TGTGCCAGTAGTTCATTGGGACTAGCGGGAAGTCGGGAGACCCAGTACTTC. Translated: CASSSLGLAGSRETQYF. The variable domain in full, with the rest retrieved from reference TRBV19 and TRBJ2-5, is DGGITQSPKYLFRKEGQNVTLSCEQNLNHDAMYWYRQDPGQGLRLIYYSQIVNDFQKGDIAEGYSVSREKKESFPLTVTSAQKNPTAFYLCASSSLGLAGSRETQYFGPGTRLLVL.

This clonotype was found many times. J is TRBJ1-5 and V is TRBV6-1, with D possibly TRBD1 on 5 matching bases. Germline V CDR1 and CDR2: MNHNS, SASEGT. The CDR3 contains 20 residues. V was cut by 1 base and J by 4 bases, with 26 bases left in between. This chain's CDR3 is CASSEGERAGWVWGNQPQHF. The CDR3 DNA is TGTGCCAGCAGTGAAGGAGAACGTGCAGGGTGGGTTTGGGGTAATCAGCCCCAGCATTTT.

This clonotype was counted ten times or more. V usage is TRBV9 and J usage is TRBJ2-3; a weak D match, TRBD2 (6 bases). Looked up from germline, CDR1 is SGDLS and CDR2 is YYNGEE. The CDR3 covers 15 residues. Trimming removed 0 bases at V and 4 bases at J, with 12 bases between. CDR3 loop: CASSVATGASDTQYF. CDR3 DNA sequence: TGTGCCAGCAGCGTAGCTACGGGAGCTTCAGATACGCAGTATTTT.

The chain combines TRBV7-9 with TRBJ2-5; 7 nucleotides agree with TRBD2. The J segment lost 1 base and the V segment lost 6 bases, leaving 2 bases of the junction unmatched. CDR1 is SEHNR, CDR2 FQNEAQ, per germline (reference sequence). The CDR3 covers 13 residues. CDR3 nucleotide sequence: TGTGCCAGCAGGAGGACTAGCCAAGAGACCCAGTACTTC. It yields the protein CASRRTSQETQYF. The variable domain in full, with the rest retrieved from reference TRBV7-9 and TRBJ2-5, is DTGVSQNPRHKITKRGQNVTFRCDPISEHNRLYWYRQTLGQGPEFLTYFQNEAQLEKSRLLSDRFSAERPKGSFSTLEIQRTEQGDSAMYLCASRRTSQETQYFGPGTRLLVL.

This clonotype was seen at least ten times. The CDR3 DNA reads as TGTGCCAGCAGCTTCGGGACAGCAGCTAACTATGGCTACACCTTC. As protein: CASSFGTAANYGYTF. The chain recombines TRBV6-1 with TRBJ1-2; TRBD1 matches 7 bases. CDR3 length equals 15 residues. CDR1 is MNHNS and CDR2 is SASEGT in the germline V gene. Unmatched junction bases numbered 7, after V lost 6 bases and J lost 0 bases.

The V gene is TRBV29-1, the J gene TRBJ2-3; the match to TRBD1 covers 8 bases. The CDR3 has 13 residues. Germline-derived CDR1 and CDR2 are SQVTM and ANQGSEA. With V trimmed by 4 bases and J by 14 bases, 14 bases remained unmatched. Here the CDR3 DNA reads TGCAGCGTTGGTGGGGACAGGCTTCAGTTAGGGTATTTT. This sequence encodes CSVGGDRLQLGYF.